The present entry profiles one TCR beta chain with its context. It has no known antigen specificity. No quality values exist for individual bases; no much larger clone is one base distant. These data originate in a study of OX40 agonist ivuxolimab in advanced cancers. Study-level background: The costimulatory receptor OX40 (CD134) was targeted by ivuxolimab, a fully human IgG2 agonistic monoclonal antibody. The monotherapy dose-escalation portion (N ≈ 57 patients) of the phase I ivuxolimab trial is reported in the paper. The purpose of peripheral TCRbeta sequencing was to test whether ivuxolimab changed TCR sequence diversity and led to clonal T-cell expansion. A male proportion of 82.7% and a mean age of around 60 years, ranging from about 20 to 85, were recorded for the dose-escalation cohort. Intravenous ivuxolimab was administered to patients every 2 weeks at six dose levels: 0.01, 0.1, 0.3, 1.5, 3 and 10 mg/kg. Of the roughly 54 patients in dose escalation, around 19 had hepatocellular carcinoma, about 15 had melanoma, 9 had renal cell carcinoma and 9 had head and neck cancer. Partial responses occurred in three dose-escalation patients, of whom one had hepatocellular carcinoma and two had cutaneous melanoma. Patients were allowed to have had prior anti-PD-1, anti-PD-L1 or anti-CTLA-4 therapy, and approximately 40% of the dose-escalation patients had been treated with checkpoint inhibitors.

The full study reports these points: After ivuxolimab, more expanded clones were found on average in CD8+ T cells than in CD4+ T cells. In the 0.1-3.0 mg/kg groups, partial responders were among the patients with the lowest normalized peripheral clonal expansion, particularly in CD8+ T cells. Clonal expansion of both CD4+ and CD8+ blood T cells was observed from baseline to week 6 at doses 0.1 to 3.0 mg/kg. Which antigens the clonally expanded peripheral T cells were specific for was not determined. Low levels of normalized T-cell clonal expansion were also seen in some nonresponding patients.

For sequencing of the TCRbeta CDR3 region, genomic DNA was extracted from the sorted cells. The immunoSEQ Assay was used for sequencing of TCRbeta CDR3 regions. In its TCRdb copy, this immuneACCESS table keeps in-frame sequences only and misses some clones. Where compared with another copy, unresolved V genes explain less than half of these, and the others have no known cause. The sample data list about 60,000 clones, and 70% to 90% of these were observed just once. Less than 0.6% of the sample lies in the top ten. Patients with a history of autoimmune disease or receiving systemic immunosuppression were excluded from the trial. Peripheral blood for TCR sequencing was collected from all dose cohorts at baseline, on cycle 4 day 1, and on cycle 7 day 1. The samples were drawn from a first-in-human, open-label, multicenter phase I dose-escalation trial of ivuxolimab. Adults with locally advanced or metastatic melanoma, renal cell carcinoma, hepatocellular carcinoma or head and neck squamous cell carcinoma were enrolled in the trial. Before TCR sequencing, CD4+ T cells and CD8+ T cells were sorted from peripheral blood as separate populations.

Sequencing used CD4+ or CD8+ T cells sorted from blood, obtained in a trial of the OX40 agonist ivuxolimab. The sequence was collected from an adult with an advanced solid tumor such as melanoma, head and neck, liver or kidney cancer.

The sequenced DNA: TGCGCCAGCAGATGGACTAGCGGGGCCTACGAGCAGTACTTC. Its product reads: CASRWTSGAYEQYF. The chain was built from TRBV4-3 and TRBJ2-5; TRBD2 agrees with 12 junctional bases. The tail of the sequence fits TRBJ2-7 better, so the J call may be wrong. From its cysteine to its phenylalanine, the CDR3 spans 14 amino acids. Only the CDR3 DNA is retained, 42 bases long and in frame from the first base. As encoded in the germline V gene, CDR1 is LGHNA while CDR2 is YSLEER.